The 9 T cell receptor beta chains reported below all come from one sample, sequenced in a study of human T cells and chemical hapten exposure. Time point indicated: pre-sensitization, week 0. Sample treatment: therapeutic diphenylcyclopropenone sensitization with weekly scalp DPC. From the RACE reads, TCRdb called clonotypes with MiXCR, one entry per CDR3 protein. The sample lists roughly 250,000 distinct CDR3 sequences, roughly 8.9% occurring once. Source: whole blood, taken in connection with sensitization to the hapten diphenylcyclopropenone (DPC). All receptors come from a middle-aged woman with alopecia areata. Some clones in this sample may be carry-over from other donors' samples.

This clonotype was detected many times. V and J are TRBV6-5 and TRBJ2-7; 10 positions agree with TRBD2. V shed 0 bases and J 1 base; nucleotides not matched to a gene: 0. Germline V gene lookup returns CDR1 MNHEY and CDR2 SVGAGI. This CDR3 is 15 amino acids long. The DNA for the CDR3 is TGTGCCAGCAGTTACTCACTAGCGGGATCCTACGAGCAGTACTTC. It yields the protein CASSYSLAGSYEQYF.

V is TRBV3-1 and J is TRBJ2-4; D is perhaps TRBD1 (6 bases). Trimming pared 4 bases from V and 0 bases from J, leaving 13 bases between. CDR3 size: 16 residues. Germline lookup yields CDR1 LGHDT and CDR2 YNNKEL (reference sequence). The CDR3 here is CASSRTGTLAKNIQYF. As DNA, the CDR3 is TGTGCCAGCAGCCGTACAGGGACCTTAGCCAAAAACATTCAGTACTTC.

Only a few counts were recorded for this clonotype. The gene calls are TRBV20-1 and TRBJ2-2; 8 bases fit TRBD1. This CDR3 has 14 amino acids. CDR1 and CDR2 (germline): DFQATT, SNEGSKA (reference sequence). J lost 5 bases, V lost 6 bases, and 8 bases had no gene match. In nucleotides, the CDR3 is TGCAGTGCCAGACAGGGGAAAGGGACCGGGGAGCTGTTTTTT. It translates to CSARQGKGTGELFF.

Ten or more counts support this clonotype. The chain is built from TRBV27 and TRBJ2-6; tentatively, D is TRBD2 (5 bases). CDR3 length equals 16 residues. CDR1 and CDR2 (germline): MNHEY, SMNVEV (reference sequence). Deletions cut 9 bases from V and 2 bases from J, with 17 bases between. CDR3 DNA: TGTGCCAGTCAACCGCGGGCTGTTGCTGGGGCCAACGTCCTGACTTTC. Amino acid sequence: CASQPRAVAGANVLTF.

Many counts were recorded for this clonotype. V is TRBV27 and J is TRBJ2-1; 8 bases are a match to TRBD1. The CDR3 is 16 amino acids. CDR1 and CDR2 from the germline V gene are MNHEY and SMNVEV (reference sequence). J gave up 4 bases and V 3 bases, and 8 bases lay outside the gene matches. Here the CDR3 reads CASSFQFRGRYNEQFF. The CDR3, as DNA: TGTGCCAGCAGTTTTCAGTTCAGGGGGCGTTACAATGAGCAGTTCTTC.

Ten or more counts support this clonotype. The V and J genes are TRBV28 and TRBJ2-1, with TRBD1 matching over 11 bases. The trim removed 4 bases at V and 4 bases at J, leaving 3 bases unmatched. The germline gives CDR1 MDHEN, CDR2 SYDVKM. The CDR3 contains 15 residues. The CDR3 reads CASSSGTGGYNEQFF. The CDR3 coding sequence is TGTGCCAGCAGTTCCGGGACAGGGGGTTACAATGAGCAGTTCTTC.

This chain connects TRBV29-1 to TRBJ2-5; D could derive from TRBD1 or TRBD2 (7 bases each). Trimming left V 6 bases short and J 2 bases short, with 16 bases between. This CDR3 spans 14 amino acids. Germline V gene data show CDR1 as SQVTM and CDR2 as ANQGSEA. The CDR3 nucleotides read TGCAGCGTGAACAGGGGAGGGCCGCAAGAGACCCAGTACTTC. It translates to CSVNRGGPQETQYF. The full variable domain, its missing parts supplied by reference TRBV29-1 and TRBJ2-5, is SAVISQKPSRDICQRGTSLTIQCQVDSQVTMMFWYRQQPGQSLTLIATANQGSEATYESGFVIDKFPISRPNLTFSTLTVSNMSPEDSSIYLCSVNRGGPQETQYFGPGTRLLVL.

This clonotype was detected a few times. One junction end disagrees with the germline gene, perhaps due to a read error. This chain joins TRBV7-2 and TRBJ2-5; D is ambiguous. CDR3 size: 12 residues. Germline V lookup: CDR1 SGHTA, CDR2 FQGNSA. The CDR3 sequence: CASSLDRETQYF. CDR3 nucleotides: TGCGCCAGCAGCTTGGATCGGGAGACCCAGTACTTC.

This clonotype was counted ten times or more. The CDR3 loop reads CASSQVKGVTALNEQFF. CDR3 nucleotides: TGCGCCAGCAGCCAAGTAAAAGGGGTCACTGCCCTAAATGAGCAGTTCTTC. The chain employs TRBV4-1 and TRBJ2-1; D possibly corresponds to TRBD1 (5 bases). Trimming stripped 1 base from V and 7 bases from J, with 20 bases between. Germline loops: CDR1 MGHRA, CDR2 YSYEKL. CDR3 length equals 17 residues.